The T cell receptor beta chain described here comes from a study of a mutant IDH1 vaccine in newly diagnosed glioma. Study details: Before enrollment, patients got radiotherapy alone, temozolomide alone, or mostly the combination. Regarding the study as a whole: Variations in leading peripheral T cell clonotypes appeared to have no connection with pseudoprogression. Among patients, around 93% showed immune responses induced by the vaccine.

In the case of this clone: No antigen is known for it.

Time point of the sample: baseline, week 1 (first vaccination visit). Stated treatment: pre-vaccination baseline after standard-of-care therapy. The repertoire was sequenced with immunoSEQ multiplex PCR; TCRdb's copy has only in-frame clones and lacks some. The data show fewer than 100,000 clones, with roughly 89% seen just once and around 0.6% held by the top ten. The CDR3 covers 12 residues. V was clipped by 2 bases and J by 1 base, with 2 bases between them. Germline lookup yields CDR1 MDHEN and CDR2 SYDVKM. This TCR was sampled from a woman aged 50 to 60 with glioma. This chain connects TRBV28 to TRBJ2-5; D gene unclear. This sample comprised PBMCs, obtained from a glioma patient treated with radiotherapy, temozolomide or both. CDR3: CASSLPQETQYF. CDR3 nucleotide sequence: TGTGCCAGCAGTTTACCCCAAGAGACCCAGTACTTC.